This T cell receptor (beta chain) was captured by sequencing in a study of T-cell reconstitution after alpha-beta-depleted transplantation in children. Preparation of the TCRbeta library was carried out with unique molecular identifiers. TCRdb re-analysed the PCR reads in MiXCR, keeping a single row per CDR3 protein. The data show about half a million distinct CDR3 sequences, approximately 12% seen once. The CDR3 is 15 amino acids. From germline, CDR1 is SGDLS and CDR2 YYNGEE. Between the trimmed V and J ends, which lost 3 bases and 3 bases, there was a span of 10 bases. Sequencing was performed on PBMCs from the stem cell graft donor, taken from the stem cell graft. J is TRBJ1-6 and V is TRBV9; the D gene is possibly TRBD1 (6 bases). The receptor was derived from a human donor who donated a stem cell graft to a child with combined immunodeficiency. CDR3 region: CASSERDNYNSPLHF. The CDR3 region has the DNA TGTGCCAGCAGCGAACGGGACAACTATAATTCACCCCTCCACTTT.